Presented here are 22 T cell receptor beta chains from one specimen sequenced in a study of neurological immune-mediated disorders. TCRdb reprocessed the 5' RACE reads via MiXCR and lists one record per CDR3 protein. This sample has under 70,000 distinct CDR3 sequences, with 3% to 4% found just once. The specimen sequenced was PBMCs. The receptors here all came from a woman aged 25-40 years with multiple sclerosis.

Many counts were recorded for this clonotype. The chain has TRBV20-1 and TRBJ2-5, with D possibly being TRBD2 (6 bases). Per germline, CDR1 DFQATT and CDR2 SNEGSKA (reference sequence). The V gene lost 6 bases and the J gene lost 4 bases, with 21 bases spanning the gap. This CDR3 has 15 residues. The DNA for the CDR3 is TGCAGTGCCCGTTCACTGCGGGGCGGTCTAGAGACCCAGTACTTC. It codes for CSARSLRGGLETQYF.

This clonotype occurred many times. V is TRBV5-1 and J is TRBJ1-2; 7 bases are a match to TRBD1. Germline loops: CDR1 SGHRS, CDR2 YFSETQ. The CDR3 extends over 17 amino acids. With 4 bases clipped from V and 4 bases from J, the junction kept 16 bases outside the gene matches. DNA for the CDR3: TGCGCCAGCAGCCCACGGGACAGCAGAAGGAGCCTCTATGGCTACACCTTC. Its translation is CASSPRDSRRSLYGYTF.

A word on this clonotype: Its ends do not fully match the called genes, so a read error is possible. J is TRBJ1-5 and V is TRBV12-3 or TRBV12-4; no clear D gene. The CDR3 has 15 amino acids. The DNA of the CDR3 is TGTGCCAGCAGTTCGACGGACCATAGCAATCAGCCCCAGAATTTT. Protein sequence: CASSSTDHSNQPQNF.

This chain links TRBV20-1 with TRBJ1-2; D may be TRBD1 (6 bases). Germline V lookup: CDR1 DFQATT, CDR2 SNEGSKA (reference sequence). CDR3 length equals 14 residues. Trimming stripped 0 bases from V and 7 bases from J, with 15 bases between. CDR3 DNA: TGCAGTGCTAGAGAGCCAGGGGAAAGTGGTGGCTACACCTTC. Translated: CSAREPGESGGYTF.

By sample fraction, this clonotype is medium-sized. The gene calls are TRBV12-3 or TRBV12-4 and TRBJ1-6; TRBD1 matches 7 bases. J lost 6 bases, V lost 5 bases, and 7 bases had no gene match. The CDR3 totals 15 residues. The CDR3 here is CASSVYRGTNSPLHF. The DNA of the CDR3 is TGTGCCAGCAGTGTATACAGGGGAACTAATTCACCCCTCCACTTT.

This clonotype has ten or more counts. V gene TRBV13 combines with J gene TRBJ1-1; perhaps TRBD1 as D (6 bases). V lost 4 bases to trimming and J lost 4 bases, with 10 bases between them. The CDR3 covers 13 residues. Germline CDR1 reads PRHDT; CDR2 reads FYEKMQ (reference sequence). CDR3 loop: CASSYTGSTEAFF. Written as DNA, the CDR3 is TGTGCCAGCAGCTACACAGGGTCCACTGAAGCTTTCTTT.

This clonotype was seen ten or more times. The chain carries TRBV20-1 and TRBJ1-1; D unclear. There are 13 residues in the CDR3. CDR1 and CDR2 from the germline V gene are DFQATT and SNEGSKA (reference sequence). With 3 bases removed from V and 1 base from J, the gap between germline ends came to 9 bases. The DNA for the CDR3 is TGCAGTGCTAGCTCATACCAGAACACTGAAGCTTTCTTT. Translating gives CSASSYQNTEAFF.

This clonotype was detected many times. This chain uses TRBV7-2 with TRBJ1-6; tentatively, D is TRBD1 (6 bases). The CDR3 runs to 15 residues. CDR1 and CDR2 from the germline V gene are SGHTA and FQGNSA. The ends were cut back, 1 base at V and 7 bases at J, with 11 bases in the middle. The CDR3 reads CASSLDRRGNSPLHF. CDR3 bases: TGTGCCAGCAGCTTAGACAGGAGGGGGAATTCACCCCTCCACTTT.

This clonotype was counted many times. The rearrangement links TRBV7-8 to TRBJ2-7; D might be TRBD1 (7 bases). Germline V gene data show CDR1 as SGHVS and CDR2 as FQNEAQ. The length of the CDR3 is 14 residues. Trimming shortened V by 2 bases and J by 4 bases, and 12 bases separated the two germline ends. The CDR3 reads CASSLTGAGYEQYF. CDR3 nucleotides: TGTGCCAGCAGCTTAACAGGGGCGGGATACGAGCAGTACTTC.

This clonotype has a count of ten or more. V gene TRBV28 combines with J gene TRBJ1-2; possibly TRBD1 for D (5 bases). Between the trimmed V and J ends, which lost 11 bases and 6 bases, there was a span of 16 bases. CDR1 and CDR2 from the germline V gene are MDHEN and SYDVKM. CDR3 size: 12 residues. CDR3 amino acids: CAVPRRVDGYTF. The CDR3, as DNA: TGTGCCGTACCCCGCAGGGTGGATGGCTACACCTTC.

The table lists this clonotype with many counts. V usage is TRBV20-1 and J usage is TRBJ2-2; D unclear. CDR1 is DFQATT, CDR2 SNEGSKA, per germline (reference sequence). Trimming left V 4 bases short and J 2 bases short, with 5 bases between. This CDR3 contains 12 residues. CDR3 sequence reads: CSANHNTGELFF. CDR3 DNA: TGCAGTGCTAATCATAACACCGGGGAGCTGTTTTTT.

This clonotype was seen at least ten times. The genes are TRBV29-1 and TRBJ2-6; tentatively, D is TRBD1 or TRBD2 (5 bases each). V was shortened by 2 bases and J by 2 bases, with 7 bases between the two germline ends. There are 14 residues in the CDR3. Per the germline V gene, CDR1 is SQVTM and CDR2 is ANQGSEA. The CDR3 DNA reads TGCAGCGTTGAAAGGGACCCTGGGGCCAACGTCCTGACTTTC. Translation gives CSVERDPGANVLTF.

This clonotype was observed many times. This chain joins TRBV4-3 and TRBJ2-3; TRBD2 aligns across 9 bases. With V trimmed by 0 bases and J by 5 bases, 3 bases remained unmatched. CDR3 length: 15 amino acids. Germline CDR1 LGHNA, CDR2 YSLEER. CDR3 nucleotide sequence: TGCGCCAGCAGCCAAGAAAGCGGGAGGATAGATACGCAGTATTTT. It codes for CASSQESGRIDTQYF.

This clonotype was observed many times. This chain uses TRBV7-2 with TRBJ2-5; 8 bases match TRBD2. CDR1 and CDR2 (germline): SGHTA, FQGNSA. This CDR3 has 16 residues. J lost 3 bases, V lost 3 bases, and 9 bases had no gene match. The DNA of the CDR3 is TGTGCCAGCAGCTTTCGACTAGCGATCGGGGAAGAGACCCAGTACTTC. Its protein product is CASSFRLAIGEETQYF.

This clonotype was seen at least ten times. This chain links TRBV7-6 with TRBJ2-7, with D unresolved. The CDR3 is 14 amino acids. CDR1 SGHVS and CDR2 FNYEAQ come from the germline V gene. V was cut by 2 bases and J by 0 bases, with 8 bases left in between. In DNA, the CDR3 is TGTGCCAGCAGCTTATCCCAAGTCTCCTACGAGCAGTACTTC. This codes for CASSLSQVSYEQYF.

This clonotype occurred many times. The rearrangement links TRBV5-1 to TRBJ1-1; no clear D gene. CDR3 size: 15 residues. Trimming cost V 0 bases and J 4 bases, with 13 bases left between them. Germline loops: CDR1 SGHRS, CDR2 YFSETQ. The CDR3 spells CASSLASGTGTEAFF. The CDR3, as DNA: TGCGCCAGCAGCTTGGCCAGCGGAACGGGCACTGAAGCTTTCTTT.

This clonotype was seen a few times. Being one base from a much bigger clone, this may be a read error. The chain has TRBV20-1 and TRBJ2-6; D possibly corresponds to TRBD1 (5 bases). In germline, CDR1 is DFQATT, CDR2 SNEGSKA (reference sequence). The CDR3 sequence is 13 residues long. The CDR3, as DNA: TGCAGTGCTAGAGGTTCTGGGGCCAAAGTCCTGACTTTC. Protein product: CSARGSGAKVLTF.

The rearrangement links TRBV6-2 or TRBV6-3 to TRBJ1-5; 11 bases are shared with TRBD1. Germline V gene sequence: CDR1 MNHEY, CDR2 SVGEGT. Trimming took 2 bases from V and 3 from J; bases not matched to a gene: 6. This CDR3 spans 17 amino acids. CDR3 DNA: TGTGCCAGCAGTTACCGAAGGGACAGGGGGAACAATCAGCCCCAGCATTTT. Translated, it gives CASSYRRDRGNNQPQHF.

This clonotype was observed many times. The chain combines TRBV20-1 with TRBJ2-2; possibly TRBD2 for D (6 bases). CDR1 and CDR2 from the germline V gene are DFQATT and SNEGSKA (reference sequence). The length of the CDR3 is 15 residues. Trimming took off 2 bases at V and 3 bases at J, with 13 bases between the two ends. The CDR3, as DNA: TGCAGTGCTAGACCACTAGCCGGGTACACCGGGGAGCTGTTTTTT. Encoded protein: CSARPLAGYTGELFF.

The table lists this clonotype with many counts. The chain joins TRBV29-1 to TRBJ2-7, with D tentatively TRBD2 (7 bases). The CDR3 covers 12 residues. CDR1 is SQVTM, CDR2 ANQGSEA, per germline. Trimming took off 4 bases at V and 7 bases at J, with 14 bases between the two ends. For the CDR3, the DNA is TGCAGCGTTGGCGGGGGCTCGGGTGAGCAGTACTTC. Translating it yields CSVGGGSGEQYF.

This clonotype came up many times. Its ends do not fully match the called genes, so a read error is possible. The genes are TRBV10-3 and TRBJ1-5, with 9 bases fitting TRBD1. CDR3 length: 17 residues. Germline V CDR1 and CDR2: ENHRY, SYGVKD. The CDR3 region is CAISPGQGGSSNQPQNF. In DNA form, the CDR3 reads TGTGCCATCAGCCCGGGACAGGGTGGATCTAGCAATCAGCCCCAGAATTTT.

This clonotype appeared many times. This chain connects TRBV20-1 to TRBJ2-3; tentative D call: TRBD2 (5 bases). Per the germline V gene, CDR1 is DFQATT and CDR2 is SNEGSKA (reference sequence). V was shortened by 3 bases and J by 0 bases, with 31 bases between the two germline ends. The CDR3 totals 21 residues. The CDR3 region is CSASHPLDRGGSPHSTDTQYF. The CDR3 DNA reads TGCAGTGCTAGTCACCCCCTGGACCGGGGTGGATCCCCGCACAGCACAGATACGCAGTATTTT.